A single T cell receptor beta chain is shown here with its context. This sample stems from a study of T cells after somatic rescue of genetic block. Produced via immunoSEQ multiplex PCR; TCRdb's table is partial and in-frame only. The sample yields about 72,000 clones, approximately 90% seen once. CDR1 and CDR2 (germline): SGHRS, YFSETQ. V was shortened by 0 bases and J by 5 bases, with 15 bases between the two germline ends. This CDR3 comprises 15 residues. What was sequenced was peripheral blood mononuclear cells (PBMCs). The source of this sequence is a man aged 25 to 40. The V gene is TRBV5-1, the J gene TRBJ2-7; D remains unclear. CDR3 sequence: CASSLEPDPLDEQYF. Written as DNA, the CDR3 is TGCGCCAGCAGCTTGGAGCCGGATCCCCTGGACGAGCAGTACTTC.